The 27 T cell receptor beta chains listed next were all sequenced from one sample in a study of T cell changes during pregnancy in multiple sclerosis (dated by TCRdb to the late 2010s). Receptor libraries were prepared by the immunoSEQ multiplex PCR assay. Drawn from immuneACCESS, this table holds only the in-frame rearrangements with V and J called that TCRdb kept. Clones are partly lost; checked studies trace under half to an unresolved V gene and leave the rest unexplained. The sample contains 73,000 or so clones, about 89% of them found a single time. The ten top clones hold around 0.89% of the sample. The specimen comprised peripheral blood, sampled in the second trimester of pregnancy. All receptors come from a female donor with multiple sclerosis, enrolled in a pregnancy study.

This clone was seen only once. The rearrangement uses TRBV7-8 and TRBJ2-2; 8 nucleotides match TRBD2. J lost 6 bases, V lost 1 base, and 10 bases had no gene match. The CDR3 loop spans 17 amino acids. Germline V CDR1 and CDR2: SGHVS, FQNEAQ. The CDR3 sequence: CASSLGVSGVSAGELFF. CDR3 in DNA: TGTGCCAGCAGCTTAGGGGTTAGCGGGGTTTCTGCCGGGGAGCTGTTTTTT. The whole variable domain, remainder taken from reference TRBV7-8 and TRBJ2-2, is GAGVSQSPRYKVAKRGQDVALRCDPISGHVSLFWYQQALGQGPEFLTYFQNEAQLDKSGLPSDRFFAERPEGSVSTLKIQRTQQEDSAVYLCASSLGVSGVSAGELFFGEGSRLTVL.

The J gene is TRBJ2-2, the V gene TRBV5-1; the match to TRBD1 covers 9 bases. This CDR3 region has 17 residues. The junction had 13 bases not matched to a gene; V was cut back by 4 bases and J by 6 bases. Germline V CDR1 and CDR2: SGHRS, YFSETQ. The CDR3 spells CASSPTTGGARAGELFF. In nucleotides, the CDR3 is TGCGCCAGCAGCCCTACCACAGGGGGCGCGAGGGCCGGGGAGCTGTTTTTT. Based on the CDR3 plus reference TRBV5-1 and TRBJ2-2, the full variable domain is KAGVTQTPRYLIKTRGQQVTLSCSPISGHRSVSWYQQTPGQGLQFLFEYFSETQRNKGNFPGRFSGRQFSNSRSEMNVSTLELGDSALYLCASSPTTGGARAGELFFGEGSRLTVL.

The genes are TRBV11-2 and TRBJ1-4; 8 bases fit TRBD1. CDR1 is SGHAT, CDR2 FQNNGV, per germline. This CDR3 is 14 amino acids long. V shed 5 bases and J 3 bases; nucleotides not matched to a gene: 2. The CDR3 coding sequence is TGTGCCAGCAGCGGCAGGGGGCCTAATGAAAAACTGTTTTTT. It is translated as CASSGRGPNEKLFF. Drawing the rest from reference TRBV11-2 and TRBJ1-4, the complete variable domain is EAGVAQSPRYKIIEKRQSVAFWCNPISGHATLYWYQQILGQGPKLLIQFQNNGVVDDSQLPKDRFSAERLKGVDSTLKIQPAKLEDSAVYLCASSGRGPNEKLFFGSGTQLSVL.

The J gene is TRBJ2-5, the V gene TRBV7-9; no clear D. Deletions cut 1 base from V and 3 bases from J, with 6 bases between. Looked up from germline, CDR1 is SEHNR and CDR2 is FQNEAQ (reference sequence). The CDR3 extends over 13 amino acids. This CDR3 reads CASSLGAKETQYF. For the CDR3, the DNA is TGTGCCAGCAGCTTAGGGGCGAAAGAGACCCAGTACTTC.

The rearrangement uses TRBV19 and TRBJ2-2; no reliable D call. The CDR3 consists of 11 residues. V was cut by 10 bases and J by 3 bases, with 6 bases left in between. Per germline, CDR1 LNHDA and CDR2 SQIVND (reference sequence). This CDR3 reads CAILDTGELFF. CDR3 DNA: TGTGCCATCCTCGACACCGGGGAGCTGTTTTTT. The full variable domain, in which reference TRBV19 and TRBJ2-2 provide the parts outside the CDR3, is DGGITQSPKYLFRKEGQNVTLSCEQNLNHDAMYWYRQDPGQGLRLIYYSQIVNDFQKGDIAEGYSVSREKKESFPLTVTSAQKNPTAFYLCAILDTGELFFGEGSRLTVL.

The chain employs TRBV27 and TRBJ2-7; 9 bases map to TRBD2. The V segment lost 6 bases and the J segment 4 bases; nucleotides outside the gene matches: 7. CDR1 is MNHEY and CDR2 is SMNVEV in the germline V gene (reference sequence). The length of the CDR3 is 14 residues. CDR3 coding DNA: TGTGCCAGCAGCAACTATGCGGGGGGGTACGAGCAGTACTTC. This translates into CASSNYAGGYEQYF.

J is TRBJ2-7 and V is TRBV7-2, with 10 bases lining up with TRBD2. Germline V gene lookup returns CDR1 SGHTA and CDR2 FQGNSA. There are 16 residues in the CDR3. The V segment lost 0 bases and the J segment 4 bases; nucleotides outside the gene matches: 6. The CDR3 here is CASSLAVAGLAYEQYF. DNA for the CDR3: TGTGCCAGCAGCTTAGCGGTAGCGGGACTAGCGTACGAGCAGTACTTC.

In this sample, this clone turned up once. The V gene is TRBV29-1, the J gene TRBJ1-4; 7 bases match TRBD1. Germline trimming cut 7 bases from V and 5 bases from J; bases unmatched to any gene: 7. The CDR3 is made up of 13 amino acids. Germline assignment: CDR1 SQVTM and CDR2 ANQGSEA. DNA of the CDR3: TGCAGCGCCTCGGGACAGCCGAATGAAAAACTGTTTTTT. Amino acid sequence: CSASGQPNEKLFF.

The chain is built from TRBV15 and TRBJ2-5; a possible D gene is TRBD1 (5 bases). The length of the CDR3 is 14 residues. Deletions cut 1 base from V and 1 base from J, with 7 bases between. Germline-derived CDR1 and CDR2 are LNHNV and YYDKDF (reference sequence). The CDR3 DNA follows: TGTGCCACCAGCAGAGCAGGGTCCCAAGAGACCCAGTACTTC. Protein sequence: CATSRAGSQETQYF.

In this sample, this clone turned up a few times. V and J are TRBV9 and TRBJ1-1, with D uncertain. V was clipped by 0 bases and J by 0 bases, with 3 bases between them. Germline V gene lookup returns CDR1 SGDLS and CDR2 YYNGEE. This CDR3 comprises 13 residues. CDR3 residues: CASSVAVNTEAFF. In DNA, the CDR3 is TGTGCCAGCAGCGTAGCTGTGAACACTGAAGCTTTCTTT.

The genes are TRBV10-3 and TRBJ2-3; 7 bases are a match to TRBD1. Trimming at V came to 4 bases and at J to 5 bases, leaving 6 bases not matched to a gene. Germline assignment: CDR1 ENHRY and CDR2 SYGVKD. The CDR3 consists of 14 residues. The chain's CDR3 is CAISGQGWEDTQYF. The DNA for the CDR3 is TGTGCCATCAGTGGACAGGGTTGGGAAGATACGCAGTATTTT.

This sequence joins TRBV2 and TRBJ2-3, with 7 bases aligning to TRBD2. With V trimmed by 3 bases and J by 2 bases, 5 bases remained unmatched. The germline gives CDR1 SNHLY, CDR2 FYNNEI. This CDR3 is 15 amino acids long. The CDR3 DNA sequence: TGTGCCAGCAGTGATGGCGGGGGAGCCACAGATACGCAGTATTTT. It codes for CASSDGGGATDTQYF.

This rearrangement joins TRBV5-5 to TRBJ2-3; D is possibly TRBD2 (7 bases). Per the germline V gene, CDR1 is SGHKS and CDR2 is YYEKEE (reference sequence). Trimming took 5 bases from V and 4 from J, leaving 14 bases between them. The CDR3 sequence is 14 residues long. The CDR3 region is CASRSKGGADTQYF. CDR3 DNA: TGTGCCAGCAGGTCTAAGGGGGGGGCAGATACGCAGTATTTT.

V is TRBV7-8 and J is TRBJ2-7; the match to TRBD1 covers 8 bases. The germline V gene has CDR1 SGHVS and CDR2 FQNEAQ. This CDR3 is 16 amino acids long. Trimming removed 0 bases from V and 2 bases from J; junction bases left unmatched: 6. The CDR3 DNA reads as TGTGCCAGCAGCTTAGCCAGGGGGCCTTCCACCTACGAGCAGTACTTC. Its translation is CASSLARGPSTYEQYF.

V gene TRBV2 combines with J gene TRBJ2-1, with 12 positions matching TRBD2. Germline V lookup: CDR1 SNHLY, CDR2 FYNNEI. V trimming: 6 bases; J trimming: 2 bases; junction bases outside the gene matches: 8. This CDR3 is built from 17 residues. The CDR3 DNA is TGTGCCAGCAGACGAGGACTAGCGGGGCCGCCCTACAATGAGCAGTTCTTC. Translated: CASRRGLAGPPYNEQFF.

V usage is TRBV10-3 and J usage is TRBJ1-1; D not resolved. The CDR3 extends over 13 amino acids. Germline V CDR1 and CDR2: ENHRY, SYGVKD. The V and J ends lost 6 bases and 1 base respectively, with 9 bases between them. The CDR3 spells CAIRDTANTEAFF. As DNA, the CDR3 is TGTGCCATCAGGGATACAGCGAACACTGAAGCTTTCTTT.

The chain carries TRBV18 and TRBJ1-4; tentative D call: TRBD1 (6 bases). Trimming cost V 2 bases and J 4 bases, with 17 bases left between them. The CDR3 extends over 17 amino acids. CDR1 is KGHSH and CDR2 is LQKENI in the germline V gene. The chain's CDR3 is CASSPMGGLSDNEKLFF. In DNA, the CDR3 is TGTGCCAGCTCACCAATGGGGGGGCTATCGGATAATGAAAAACTGTTTTTT.

The chain couples TRBV4-2 to TRBJ2-5; TRBD2 matches 10 bases. The CDR3 runs 17 residues. CDR1 and CDR2 (germline): LGHNA, YNFKEQ. J lost 1 base, V lost 1 base, and 6 bases had no gene match. The DNA of the CDR3 is TGTGCCAGCAGCCAAGGGGCTAGCGGGGGCCTCCAAGAGACCCAGTACTTC. This sequence encodes CASSQGASGGLQETQYF.

This chain uses TRBV5-3 with TRBJ1-4, with a weak D call TRBD1 (5 bases). TRBV5-3 is flagged as an ORF with uncertain function. Trimming stripped 2 bases from V and 0 bases from J, with 20 bases between. CDR3 length: 19 residues. The CDR3 sequence is CARSFPKLTGTATNEKLFF. The CDR3 coding sequence is TGTGCCAGAAGCTTCCCAAAACTAACAGGAACAGCAACTAATGAAAAACTGTTTTTT.

The chain uses TRBV6-5 and TRBJ1-1; 7 bases are a match to TRBD1. Germline trimming cut 6 bases from V and 1 base from J; bases unmatched to any gene: 8. The CDR3 consists of 15 residues. Germline values: CDR1 MNHEY, CDR2 SVGAGI. CDR3 in amino acids: CASRPSQGGNTEAFF. CDR3 bases: TGTGCCAGCAGACCCAGCCAGGGGGGGAACACTGAAGCTTTCTTT.

This chain links TRBV7-9 with TRBJ1-3; D is uncertain. Trimming removed 1 base at V and 0 bases at J, with 10 bases between. Germline CDR1 is SEHNR and CDR2 is FQNEAQ (reference sequence). The CDR3 has 16 amino acids. CDR3 sequence: CASSLDMSRSGNTIYF. The CDR3 DNA reads TGTGCCAGCAGCTTAGATATGTCGCGCTCTGGAAACACCATATATTTT.

This chain connects TRBV4-3 to TRBJ2-2, with 7 bases aligning to TRBD1. Germline V gene sequence: CDR1 LGHNA, CDR2 YSLEER. Trimming at V came to 4 bases and at J to 5 bases, leaving 7 bases not matched to a gene. The CDR3 totals 15 residues. CDR3 in amino acids: CASSPRQGSTGELFF. The CDR3 coding sequence is TGCGCCAGCAGCCCGCGACAGGGTTCTACCGGGGAGCTGTTTTTT.

The rearrangement links TRBV6-4 to TRBJ2-1; 11 bases fit TRBD1. The CDR3 is 15 residues long. Germline values: CDR1 MRHNA, CDR2 SNTAGT. Losses at the gene ends were 3 bases for V and 3 bases for J; bases not matched to a gene: 1. The CDR3 region is CASSEGTGGYNEQFF. The DNA of the CDR3 is TGTGCCAGCAGTGAGGGGACAGGGGGCTACAATGAGCAGTTCTTC.

V gene TRBV5-5 combines with J gene TRBJ2-3, with D maybe TRBD2 (6 bases). The CDR3 extends over 16 amino acids. V lost 2 bases and J 5 bases, leaving 18 bases between the germline ends. Looked up from germline, CDR1 is SGHKS and CDR2 is YYEKEE (reference sequence). CDR3 sequence: CASSFFGWGDLDTQYF. The DNA for the CDR3 is TGTGCCAGCAGCTTCTTCGGATGGGGGGATTTAGATACGCAGTATTTT.

The genes are TRBV11-2 and TRBJ1-2; 7 bases fit TRBD1. Trimming cost V 1 base and J 6 bases; bases outside gene matches: 5. Germline CDR1 SGHAT, CDR2 FQNNGV. The CDR3 extends over 14 amino acids. CDR3 in amino acids: CASSLGKTGDGYTF. DNA of the CDR3: TGTGCCAGCAGCTTAGGTAAAACAGGGGATGGCTACACCTTC.

This chain connects TRBV7-2 to TRBJ1-1; perhaps TRBD1 as D (6 bases). The CDR3 extends over 14 amino acids. Trimming cost V 5 bases and J 5 bases, with 15 bases left between them. Germline V lookup: CDR1 SGHTA, CDR2 FQGNSA. The CDR3 loop reads CASSPWRGGTEAFF. The DNA of the CDR3 is TGTGCCAGCAGCCCCTGGAGAGGGGGAACTGAAGCTTTCTTT.

This chain joins TRBV19 and TRBJ2-1; 8 bases agree with TRBD2. Looked up from germline, CDR1 is LNHDA and CDR2 is SQIVND (reference sequence). Unmatched junction bases numbered 23, after V lost 6 bases and J lost 7 bases. This CDR3 is 19 amino acids long. The CDR3 sequence: CASSPKVSLGGGRRNEQFF. The CDR3 nucleotides are TGTGCCAGTAGCCCTAAAGTATCCCTTGGCGGGGGGCGCCGGAATGAGCAGTTCTTC.